The entry below gives a single T cell receptor beta chain sequence along with its context. Its antigen is not identified. The CDR3 is 11 amino acids. V was shortened by 5 bases and J by 6 bases, with 6 bases between the two germline ends. Germline V gene data show CDR1 as SEHNR and CDR2 as FQNEAQ (reference sequence). This entry belongs to a study of tumor-infiltrating lymphocytes in localized non-small cell lung cancer. Study in general: Some samples were collected after neoadjuvant chemotherapy; smokers, never-smokers and several histologies were included. Resected tumor was paired with non-adjacent uninvolved lung from the same patient. Study-wide points: Technical variation could not be separated from intratumor heterogeneity here. Only some patients had TCR sequencing, depending on available tissue.

TCRdb's table, derived via immunoSEQ multiplex PCR, lists solely in-frame clones and lacks some. Of 9,500 to 10,000 clones listed, over 60% are singletons. V gene TRBV7-9 combines with J gene TRBJ2-3, with D maybe TRBD2 (5 bases). The sequence was collected from a human donor with non-small cell lung cancer. The sequencing input was lung tumor tissue. The CDR3 DNA reads as TGTGCCAGCAGCCGCGGGGATACGCAGTATTTT. It codes for CASSRGDTQYF.